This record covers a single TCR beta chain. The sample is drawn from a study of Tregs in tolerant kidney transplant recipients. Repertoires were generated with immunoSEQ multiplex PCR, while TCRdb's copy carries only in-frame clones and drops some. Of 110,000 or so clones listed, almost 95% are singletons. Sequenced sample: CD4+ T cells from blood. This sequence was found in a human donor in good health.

CDR3 sequence reads: CAISRDRSEKLFF. The CDR3 nucleotides read TGTGCCATCAGCCGGGACAGAAGCGAAAAACTGTTTTTT. V is TRBV10-3 and J is TRBJ1-4; 7 bases are a match to TRBD1. V dropped 6 bases and J dropped 8; count of bases not matched to a gene: 6. The CDR3 runs 13 residues. CDR1 is ENHRY and CDR2 is SYGVKD in the germline V gene.